This is a list of T cell receptor beta chains from one sample in a study of blood T cell repertoires in COVID-19. Libraries were prepared by immunoSEQ multiplex PCR; TCRdb keeps only in-frame clonotypes and omits some of them. The data contain 35,000 to 45,000 clones, roughly 80% of them seen just once; the ten biggest clones take up 30% to 35%. Input material: peripheral blood. These receptors were collected from a woman older than 75 with acute or convalescent COVID-19. Each CDR3 is given with its conserved first and last residue.

V: TRBV29-1
CDR3: CSVVLGTTGASEKLFF

V: TRBV7-9
CDR3: CASSPGGGIRSGNTIYF

V: TRBV2
CDR3: CASTSRGGAGELFF

V: TRBV7-2
CDR3: CASSLGQSNQPQHF

V: TRBV7-9
CDR3: CASSLWAQGGGNTIYF

V: TRBV12-3/TRBV12-4
CDR3: CASSPRLADTQYF

V: TRBV18
CDR3: CASSPPLTEAFF

V: TRBV6-6
CDR3: CASSSAPRGAGELFF

V: TRBV21-1
CDR3: CASSTEGPNTEAFF

V: TRBV30
CDR3: CAWSFKLNEQFF

V: TRBV21-1
CDR3: CASSKGGGRAPYSNQPQHF

V: TRBV28
CDR3: CASSSGQYHEKLFF

V: TRBV24-1
CDR3: CATSDEWEQFF

V: TRBV6-6
CDR3: CASSPGQGNTGELFF

V: TRBV7-2
CDR3: CASSLARADTQYF

V: TRBV6-2/TRBV6-3
CDR3: CASSRTGNSNQPQHF

V: TRBV5-4
CDR3: CASSPTRDRFYEQFF

V: TRBV18
CDR3: CATQKSGGADYGYTF

V: TRBV6-5
CDR3: CASMPTVTNEKLFF

V: TRBV27
CDR3: CASSLRQGAYLQVNTEAFF

V: TRBV6-2/TRBV6-3
CDR3: CASSYLSSYNEQFF

V: TRBV28
CDR3: CASFSATNYGYTF

V: TRBV5-4
CDR3: CASSLDSGSLYEQYF

V: TRBV5-1
CDR3: CASSAGTRYGYTF

V: TRBV10-3
CDR3: CAINRNTGELFF

V: TRBV18
CDR3: CASSPFDSTGELFF

V: TRBV27
CDR3: CASGLTQGSGLRAYEQYF

V: TRBV7-9
CDR3: CASSFSTSAHNEQFF

V: TRBV5-4
CDR3: CASSLYGPRDYNEKLFF

V: TRBV18
CDR3: CASSEHRGLGTEAFF

V: TRBV29-1
CDR3: CSVSPRDSSYEQYF

V: TRBV30
CDR3: CAWSRGSGGEKLFF

V: TRBV5-5
CDR3: CASSRRDTEAFF

V: TRBV11-3
CDR3: CASSSSTAVQYF

V: TRBV30
CDR3: CAWSPGNNQPQHF

V: TRBV20-1
CDR3: CSPVQGTEAFF

V: TRBV7-6
CDR3: CASSPGQGGNNEQFF

V: TRBV14
CDR3: CASSQDMGHYGYTF

V: TRBV28
CDR3: CASGEAGNGYTF

V: TRBV19
CDR3: CASSLHAGLGAGELFF

V: TRBV7-9
CDR3: CASSLAPLAGGYEQYF

V: TRBV5-6
CDR3: CASSLEQFSGNTIYF

V: TRBV20-1
CDR3: CSATTGSSVVF

V: TRBV7-9
CDR3: CASSLGQFNEKLFF

V: TRBV11-3
CDR3: CASSLGLAGGNNEQFF

V: TRBV10-3
CDR3: CAISGQREPREQFF